This TCR beta chain was retrieved from a study of blood T cell repertoires in COVID-19. Across the whole study: Whether acute or convalescent, the COVID-19 samples came from the United States, Italy and Spain. Sources were T cells, B-cell-depleted T cells, or PBMCs; the material itself was cDNA or gDNA.

The CDR3 runs to 15 residues. Germline lookup yields CDR1 WNHNN and CDR2 SYGVQD (reference sequence). The junction had 5 bases not matched to a gene; V was cut back by 6 bases and J by 1 base. Authors' analysis steps: How many nucleated cells were present was estimated from reference gene primer amplification. Profiled with immunoSEQ multiplex PCR; TCRdb holds only in-frame clones, not every one. That table furnishes V, J and clone size, whereas the DNA furnished D and trimming. This table holds 200,000 or so clones, approximately 85% found once. The rearrangement joins TRBV10-1 to TRBJ2-3; 9 bases line up with TRBD1. Sequenced sample: peripheral blood. The sequence derives from a man aged 60-69 years with acute or convalescent COVID-19. The DNA of the CDR3 is TGCGCCAGCAGCCCTAGACAGGGGGGCACAGATACGCAGTATTTT. Its translation: CASSPRQGGTDTQYF.